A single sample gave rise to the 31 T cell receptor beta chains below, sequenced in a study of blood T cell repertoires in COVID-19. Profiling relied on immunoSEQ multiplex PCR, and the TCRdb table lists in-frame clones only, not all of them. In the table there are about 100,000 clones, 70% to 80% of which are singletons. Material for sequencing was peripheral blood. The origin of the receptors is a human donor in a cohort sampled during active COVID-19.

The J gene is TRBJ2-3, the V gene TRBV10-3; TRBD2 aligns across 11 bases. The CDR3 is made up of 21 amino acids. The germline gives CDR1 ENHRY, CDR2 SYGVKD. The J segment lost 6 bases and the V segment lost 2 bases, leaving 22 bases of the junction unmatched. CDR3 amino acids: CAISEPTSGSPHSVPRDTQYF. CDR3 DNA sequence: TGTGCCATCAGTGAGCCAACTAGCGGGAGCCCCCATTCGGTCCCTCGGGATACGCAGTATTTT.

The CDR3 is CASSQDRNYGYTF. CDR3 in DNA: TGTGCCAGCAGCCAAGACAGGAACTATGGCTACACCTTC. The V gene is TRBV7-8, the J gene TRBJ1-2; D is perhaps TRBD1 (6 bases). V was pared by 5 bases and J by 2 bases, with 9 bases between. This CDR3 spans 13 amino acids. Germline values: CDR1 SGHVS, CDR2 FQNEAQ.

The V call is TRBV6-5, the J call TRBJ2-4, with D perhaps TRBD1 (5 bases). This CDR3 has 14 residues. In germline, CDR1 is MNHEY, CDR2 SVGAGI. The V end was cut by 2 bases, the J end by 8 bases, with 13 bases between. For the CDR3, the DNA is TGTGCCAGCAGTTACGGGGCCCGACGGGACATTCAGTACTTC. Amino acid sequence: CASSYGARRDIQYF.

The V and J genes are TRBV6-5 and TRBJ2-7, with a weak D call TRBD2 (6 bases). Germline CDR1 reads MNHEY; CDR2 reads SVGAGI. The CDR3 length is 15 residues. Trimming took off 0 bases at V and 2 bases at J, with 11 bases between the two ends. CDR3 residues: CASSYSGTPPYEQYF. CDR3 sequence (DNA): TGTGCCAGCAGTTACTCCGGGACTCCTCCCTACGAGCAGTACTTC.

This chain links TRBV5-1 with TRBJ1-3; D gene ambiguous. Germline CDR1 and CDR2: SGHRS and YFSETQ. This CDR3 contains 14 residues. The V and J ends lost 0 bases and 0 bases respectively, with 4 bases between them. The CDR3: CASSLGDSGNTIYF. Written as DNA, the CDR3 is TGCGCCAGCAGCTTGGGAGACTCTGGAAACACCATATATTTT.

DNA for the CDR3: TGTGCCAGCAGCTTGGGCGGGAGGGGGACAGATACGCAGTATTTT. Translated: CASSLGGRGTDTQYF. The chain links TRBV11-2 to TRBJ2-3; the match to TRBD2 covers 9 bases. The CDR3 loop spans 15 amino acids. Germline CDR1 and CDR2: SGHAT and FQNNGV. Trimming at V came to 3 bases and at J to 3 bases, leaving 4 bases not matched to a gene.

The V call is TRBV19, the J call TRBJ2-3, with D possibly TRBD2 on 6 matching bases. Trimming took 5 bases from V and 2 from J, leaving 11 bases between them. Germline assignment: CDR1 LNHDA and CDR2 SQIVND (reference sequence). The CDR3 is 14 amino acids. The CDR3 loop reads CASSVRRDTDTQYF. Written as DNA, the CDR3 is TGTGCCAGTAGTGTAAGGCGGGACACAGATACGCAGTATTTT.

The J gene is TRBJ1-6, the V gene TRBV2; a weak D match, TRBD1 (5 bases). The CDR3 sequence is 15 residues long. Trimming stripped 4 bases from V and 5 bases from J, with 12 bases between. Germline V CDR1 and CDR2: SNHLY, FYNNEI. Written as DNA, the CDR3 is TGTGCCAGCAGTGTCGGACACCCGGATAATTCACCCCTCCACTTT. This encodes CASSVGHPDNSPLHF. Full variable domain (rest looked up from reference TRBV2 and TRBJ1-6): EPEVTQTPSHQVTQMGQEVILRCVPISNHLYFYWYRQILGQKVEFLVSFYNNEISEKSEIFDDQFSVERPDGSNFTLKIRSTKLEDSAMYFCASSVGHPDNSPLHFGNGTRLTVT.

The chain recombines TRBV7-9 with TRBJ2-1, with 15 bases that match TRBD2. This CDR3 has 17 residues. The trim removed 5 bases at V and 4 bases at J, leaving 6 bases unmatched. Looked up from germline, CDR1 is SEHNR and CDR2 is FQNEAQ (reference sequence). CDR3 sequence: CASSRPGLAGGYNEQFF. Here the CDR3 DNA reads TGTGCCAGCAGCCGACCCGGACTAGCGGGAGGGTACAATGAGCAGTTCTTC.

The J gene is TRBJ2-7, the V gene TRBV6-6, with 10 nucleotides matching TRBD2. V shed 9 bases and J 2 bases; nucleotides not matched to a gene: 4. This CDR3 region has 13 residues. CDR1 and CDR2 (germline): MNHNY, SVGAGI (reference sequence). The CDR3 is CASVTSGAYEQYF. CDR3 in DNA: TGTGCCAGTGTTACTAGCGGGGCCTACGAGCAGTACTTC.

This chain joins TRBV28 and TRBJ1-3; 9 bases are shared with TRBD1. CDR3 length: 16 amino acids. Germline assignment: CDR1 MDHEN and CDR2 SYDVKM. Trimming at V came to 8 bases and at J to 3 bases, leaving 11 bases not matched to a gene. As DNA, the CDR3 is TGTGCCAGCCTTACCTTGGGACAGGGAAGTGGAAACACCATATATTTT. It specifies CASLTLGQGSGNTIYF.

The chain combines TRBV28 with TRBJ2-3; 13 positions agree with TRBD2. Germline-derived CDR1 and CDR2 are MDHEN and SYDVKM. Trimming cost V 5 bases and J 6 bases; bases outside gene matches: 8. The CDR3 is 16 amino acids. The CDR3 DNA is TGTGCCAGCAGTCCTAGGACTAGCGGGAGTAGGGATACGCAGTATTTT. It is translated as CASSPRTSGSRDTQYF.

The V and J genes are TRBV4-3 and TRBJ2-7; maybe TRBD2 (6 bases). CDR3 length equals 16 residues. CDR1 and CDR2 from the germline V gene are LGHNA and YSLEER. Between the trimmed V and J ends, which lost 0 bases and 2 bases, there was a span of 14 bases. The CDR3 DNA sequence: TGCGCCAGCAGCCAAGATAGCGGTTCTAGCACCTACGAGCAGTACTTC. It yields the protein CASSQDSGSSTYEQYF.

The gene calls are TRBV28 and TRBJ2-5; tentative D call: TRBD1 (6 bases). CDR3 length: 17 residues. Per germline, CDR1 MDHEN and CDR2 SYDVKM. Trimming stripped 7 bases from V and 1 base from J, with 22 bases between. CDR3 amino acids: CASIEQGNIRGQETQYF. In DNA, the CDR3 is TGTGCCAGCATAGAACAGGGCAATATTAGGGGCCAAGAGACCCAGTACTTC.

CDR3 DNA sequence: TGTGCCAGCAGTGAGGGCAGGGCCAGTTTTTCCATGAACACTGAAGCTTTCTTT. It is translated as CASSEGRASFSMNTEAFF. J is TRBJ1-1 and V is TRBV6-1, with D perhaps matching TRBD1 (5 bases). Per germline, CDR1 MNHNS and CDR2 SASEGT. Trimming cost V 3 bases and J 0 bases, with 20 bases left between them. The CDR3 covers 18 residues.

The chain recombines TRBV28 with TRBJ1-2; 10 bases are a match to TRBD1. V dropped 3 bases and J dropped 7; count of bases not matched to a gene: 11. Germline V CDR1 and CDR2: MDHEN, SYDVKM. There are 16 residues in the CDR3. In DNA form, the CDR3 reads TGTGCCAGCAGTTTTGCGGGACAGGGGAGTCTGCGTGGCTACACCTTC. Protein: CASSFAGQGSLRGYTF.

The CDR3 DNA sequence: TGTGCCAGCAGTTACGAAGTTGACTCTAACTATGGCTACACCTTC. Encoded protein: CASSYEVDSNYGYTF. The chain has TRBV6-6 and TRBJ1-2; D is ambiguous. The CDR3 is made up of 15 amino acids. Germline V CDR1 and CDR2: MNHNY, SVGAGI (reference sequence). With 2 bases removed from V and 0 bases from J, the gap between germline ends came to 10 bases.

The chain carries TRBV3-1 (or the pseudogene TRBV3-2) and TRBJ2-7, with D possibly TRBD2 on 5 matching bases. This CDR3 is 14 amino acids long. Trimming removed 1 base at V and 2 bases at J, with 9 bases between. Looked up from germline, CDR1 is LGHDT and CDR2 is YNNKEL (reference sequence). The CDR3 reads CASSQVGRAYEQYF. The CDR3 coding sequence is TGTGCCAGCAGCCAAGTCGGGCGGGCCTACGAGCAGTACTTC.

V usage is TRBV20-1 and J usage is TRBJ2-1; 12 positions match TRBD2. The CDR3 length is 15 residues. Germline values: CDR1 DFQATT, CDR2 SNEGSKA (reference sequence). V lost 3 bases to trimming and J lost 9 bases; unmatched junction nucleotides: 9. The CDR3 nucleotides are TGCAGTGCTAGTCGCCGGACTAGCGGGACGGTTGAGCAGTTCTTC. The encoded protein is CSASRRTSGTVEQFF.

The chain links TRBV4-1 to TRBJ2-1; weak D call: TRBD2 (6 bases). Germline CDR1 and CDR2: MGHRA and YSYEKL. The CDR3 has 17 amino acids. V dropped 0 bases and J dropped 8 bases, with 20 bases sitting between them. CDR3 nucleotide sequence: TGCGCCAGCAGCCAAGATCTCGGGGACTCCTCCGGGGATGAGCAGTTCTTC. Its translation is CASSQDLGDSSGDEQFF.

In DNA form, the CDR3 reads TGTGCCAGCAGTGGAGGCAGGGAAAACACCGGGGAGCTGTTTTTT. Its translation: CASSGGRENTGELFF. V is TRBV2 and J is TRBJ2-2, with D perhaps TRBD1 (5 bases). The ends were cut back, 4 bases at V and 2 bases at J, with 11 bases in the middle. Germline V CDR1 and CDR2: SNHLY, FYNNEI. The CDR3 runs 15 residues.

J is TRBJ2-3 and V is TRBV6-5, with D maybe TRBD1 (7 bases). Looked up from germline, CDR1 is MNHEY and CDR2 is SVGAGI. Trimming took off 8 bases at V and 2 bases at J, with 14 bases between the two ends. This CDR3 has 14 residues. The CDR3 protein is CASAAGGHTDTQYF. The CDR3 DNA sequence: TGTGCCAGCGCTGCAGGGGGGCACACAGATACGCAGTATTTT.

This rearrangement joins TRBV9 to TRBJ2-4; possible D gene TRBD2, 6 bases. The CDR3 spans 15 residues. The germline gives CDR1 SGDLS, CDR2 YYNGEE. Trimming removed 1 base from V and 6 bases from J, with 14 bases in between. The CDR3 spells CASSVTGGDGNIQYF. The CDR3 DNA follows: TGTGCCAGCAGCGTAACGGGCGGGGACGGAAACATTCAGTACTTC. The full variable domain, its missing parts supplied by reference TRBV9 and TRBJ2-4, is DSGVTQTPKHLITATGQRVTLRCSPRSGDLSVYWYQQSLDQGLQFLIQYYNGEERAKGNILERFSAQQFPDLHSELNLSSLELGDSALYFCASSVTGGDGNIQYFGAGTRLSVL.

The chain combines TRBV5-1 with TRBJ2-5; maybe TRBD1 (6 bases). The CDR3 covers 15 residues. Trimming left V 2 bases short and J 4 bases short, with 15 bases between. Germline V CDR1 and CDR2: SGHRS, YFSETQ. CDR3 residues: CASSFGTSNRETQYF. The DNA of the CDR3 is TGCGCCAGCAGCTTCGGGACATCAAATAGAGAGACCCAGTACTTC.

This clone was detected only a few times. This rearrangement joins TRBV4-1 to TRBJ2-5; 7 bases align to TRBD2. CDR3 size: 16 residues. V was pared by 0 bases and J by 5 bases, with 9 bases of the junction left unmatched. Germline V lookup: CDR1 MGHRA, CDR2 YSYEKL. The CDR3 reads CASSQDEYRGVETQYF. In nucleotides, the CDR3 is TGCGCCAGCAGCCAAGATGAGTACCGGGGGGTGGAGACCCAGTACTTC.

The CDR3: CASSPAGQLNYGYTF. In nucleotides, the CDR3 is TGTGCCAGCTCACCAGCGGGACAGCTTAACTATGGCTACACCTTC. The rearrangement joins TRBV18 to TRBJ1-2; 7 nucleotides match TRBD1. V dropped 2 bases and J dropped 1; count of bases not matched to a gene: 4. The CDR3 length is 15 residues. Germline-derived CDR1 and CDR2 are KGHSH and LQKENI.

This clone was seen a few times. The CDR3 region has the DNA TGTGCCAGCAGCTTAGGCCCTAACTCGGATACGCAGTATTTT. Amino acids: CASSLGPNSDTQYF. This chain links TRBV11-3 with TRBJ2-3; D gene unclear. Germline CDR1 is SGHNT and CDR2 is YENEEA. The CDR3 has 14 amino acids. The ends were cut back, 1 base at V and 6 bases at J, with 11 bases in the middle.

The CDR3 loop is CASRMTSASYEQYF. In nucleotides, the CDR3 is TGTGCCAGCAGGATGACTAGCGCATCCTACGAGCAGTACTTC. The rearrangement joins TRBV6-5 to TRBJ2-7, with TRBD2 matching over 8 bases. Trimming took 6 bases from V and 1 from J; bases not matched to a gene: 5. The CDR3 is 14 residues long. The germline gives CDR1 MNHEY, CDR2 SVGAGI.

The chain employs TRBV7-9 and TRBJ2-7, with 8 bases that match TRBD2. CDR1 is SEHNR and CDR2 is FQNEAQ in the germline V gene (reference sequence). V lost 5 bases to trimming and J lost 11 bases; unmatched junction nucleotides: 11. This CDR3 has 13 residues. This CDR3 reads CASSPNNGGRKYF. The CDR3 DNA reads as TGTGCCAGCAGCCCCAATAATGGCGGGAGGAAGTACTTC.

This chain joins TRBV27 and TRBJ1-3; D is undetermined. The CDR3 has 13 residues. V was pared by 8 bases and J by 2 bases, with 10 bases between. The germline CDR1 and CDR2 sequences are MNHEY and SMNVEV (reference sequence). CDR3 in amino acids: CASRMGPGNTIYF. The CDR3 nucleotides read TGTGCCAGCCGAATGGGCCCTGGAAACACCATATATTTT.

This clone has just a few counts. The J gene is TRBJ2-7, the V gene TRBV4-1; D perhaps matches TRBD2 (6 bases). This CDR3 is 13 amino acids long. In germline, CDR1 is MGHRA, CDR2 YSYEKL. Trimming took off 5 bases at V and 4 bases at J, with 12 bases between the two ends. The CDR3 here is CASSYAGPYEQYF. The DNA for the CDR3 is TGCGCCAGCAGCTACGCGGGACCTTACGAGCAGTACTTC.